A selection of T cell receptor beta chains follows, all from one sample in a study of blood T cell repertoires in COVID-19. The method was immunoSEQ multiplex PCR; TCRdb's version includes in-frame clones alone and lacks a portion of them. The repertoire holds about 63,000 clones, with roughly four fifths as singletons. The specimen was peripheral blood. These receptors came from a woman at least 80 years old with acute or convalescent COVID-19. The CDR3 runs from the conserved cysteine through the conserved F or W. A D gene is named only where the DNA matches it firmly. Size is stated for part of the rows, as once, few or many counts, or as a class when the clone is expanded.

clone_size: -
d_call: -
j_call: TRBJ2-1
v_call: TRBV24-1
cdr3_aa: CATSDPQGMARDEQFF
cdr3_nt: TGTGCCACCAGTGACCCCCAGGGGATGGCCCGGGATGAGCAGTTCTTC

clone_size: -
d_call: TRBD1
j_call: TRBJ2-6
v_call: TRBV7-2
cdr3_aa: CASSLSGGTGANVLTF
cdr3_nt: TGTGCCAGCAGCTTATCAGGGGGTACGGGGGCCAACGTCCTGACTTTC

clone_size: -
d_call: TRBD2
j_call: TRBJ2-1
v_call: TRBV29-1
cdr3_aa: CSVGTSGSHEQFF
cdr3_nt: TGCAGCGTGGGAACTAGCGGGAGCCATGAGCAGTTCTTC

clone_size: -
d_call: -
j_call: TRBJ1-1
v_call: TRBV6-5
cdr3_aa: CASSHGNEAFF
cdr3_nt: TGTGCCAGCAGTCACGGGAATGAAGCTTTCTTT

clone_size: -
d_call: -
j_call: TRBJ1-3
v_call: TRBV27
cdr3_aa: CASKPASPSGNTIYF
cdr3_nt: TGTGCCAGCAAGCCTGCAAGCCCGTCTGGAAACACCATATATTTT

clone_size: few
d_call: -
j_call: TRBJ1-4
v_call: TRBV4-1
cdr3_aa: CASSSGEVSAEKLFF
cdr3_nt: TGCGCCAGCAGCTCCGGAGAGGTTTCAGCTGAAAAACTGTTTTTT

clone_size: once
d_call: -
j_call: TRBJ2-7
v_call: TRBV2
cdr3_aa: CASSPYFGGRDTLYEQYF
cdr3_nt: TGTGCCAGCAGTCCCTACTTTGGGGGACGGGACACCCTCTACGAGCAGTACTTC

clone_size: -
d_call: -
j_call: TRBJ1-3
v_call: TRBV5-8
cdr3_aa: CASSLSAGNTIYF
cdr3_nt: TGTGCCAGCAGCTTGTCTGCGGGAAACACCATATATTTT

clone_size: -
d_call: -
j_call: TRBJ1-5
v_call: TRBV28
cdr3_aa: CASRQSNQPQHF
cdr3_nt: TGTGCCAGCAGGCAGAGCAATCAGCCCCAGCATTTT

clone_size: -
d_call: -
j_call: TRBJ1-2
v_call: TRBV28
cdr3_aa: CATRSGQADYGYTF
cdr3_nt: TGTGCCACCCGATCGGGACAAGCGGATTATGGCTACACCTTC

clone_size: -
d_call: -
j_call: TRBJ2-5
v_call: TRBV5-4
cdr3_aa: CASSKTGTLETQYF
cdr3_nt: TGTGCCAGCAGCAAAACCGGGACTCTAGAGACCCAGTACTTC

clone_size: -
d_call: -
j_call: TRBJ1-1
v_call: TRBV5-1
cdr3_aa: CASSLDGTSNTEAFF
cdr3_nt: TGCGCCAGCAGCTTGGACGGGACATCGAACACTGAAGCTTTCTTT

clone_size: -
d_call: -
j_call: TRBJ2-7
v_call: TRBV3-1/TRBV3-2
cdr3_aa: CASSQEVASYEQYF
cdr3_nt: TGTGCCAGCAGCCAAGAAGTGGCCTCCTACGAGCAGTACTTC

clone_size: -
d_call: TRBD1
j_call: TRBJ2-2
v_call: TRBV28
cdr3_aa: CASSFSGGTGELFF
cdr3_nt: TGTGCCAGCAGTTTTTCAGGGGGCACCGGGGAGCTGTTTTTT

clone_size: few
d_call: TRBD1
j_call: TRBJ1-5
v_call: TRBV7-8
cdr3_aa: CASSSGQVLTIDQPQHF
cdr3_nt: TGTGCCAGCAGCTCCGGACAGGTACTTACTATTGATCAGCCCCAGCATTTT

clone_size: large
d_call: TRBD2
j_call: TRBJ2-1
v_call: TRBV7-3
cdr3_aa: CASSLTGTSGYNEQFF
cdr3_nt: TGTGCCAGCAGCCTTACCGGGACTAGCGGTTACAATGAGCAGTTCTTC

clone_size: -
d_call: -
j_call: TRBJ1-5
v_call: TRBV15
cdr3_aa: CATLGVAESNQPQHF
cdr3_nt: TGTGCCACCCTAGGGGTCGCGGAGAGCAATCAGCCCCAGCATTTT

clone_size: -
d_call: -
j_call: TRBJ2-3
v_call: TRBV18
cdr3_aa: CASQAYGTDTQYF
cdr3_nt: TGTGCCAGCCAAGCCTACGGTACAGATACGCAGTATTTT

clone_size: -
d_call: -
j_call: TRBJ2-2
v_call: TRBV5-6
cdr3_aa: CASSLHSGELFF
cdr3_nt: TGTGCCAGCAGCTTACATTCCGGGGAGCTGTTTTTT

clone_size: few
d_call: TRBD1
j_call: TRBJ2-7
v_call: TRBV5-1
cdr3_aa: CASSDPETGAVLIYF
cdr3_nt: TGCGCCAGCAGCGACCCCGAGACAGGGGCCGTACTGATTTACTTC

clone_size: -
d_call: TRBD2
j_call: TRBJ2-1
v_call: TRBV11-2
cdr3_aa: CASSLRGLAGINEQFF
cdr3_nt: TGTGCCAGCAGCTTAAGGGGCCTAGCGGGAATAAATGAGCAGTTCTTC

clone_size: -
d_call: TRBD2
j_call: TRBJ2-1
v_call: TRBV12-5
cdr3_aa: CASRTSGISYNEQFF
cdr3_nt: TGTGCTAGTCGGACTAGCGGGATCTCCTACAATGAGCAGTTCTTC